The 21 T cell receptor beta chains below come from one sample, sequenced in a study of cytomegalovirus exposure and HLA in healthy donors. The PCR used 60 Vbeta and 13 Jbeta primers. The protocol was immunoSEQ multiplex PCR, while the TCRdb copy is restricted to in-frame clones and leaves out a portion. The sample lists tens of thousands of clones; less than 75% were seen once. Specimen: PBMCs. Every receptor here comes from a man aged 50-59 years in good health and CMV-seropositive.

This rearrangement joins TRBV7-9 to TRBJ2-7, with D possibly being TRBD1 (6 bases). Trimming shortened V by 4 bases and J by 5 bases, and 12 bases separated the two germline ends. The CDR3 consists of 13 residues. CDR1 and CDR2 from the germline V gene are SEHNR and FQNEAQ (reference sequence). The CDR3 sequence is CASSSGVNDEQYF. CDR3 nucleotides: TGTGCCAGCAGCTCAGGGGTCAACGACGAGCAGTACTTC.

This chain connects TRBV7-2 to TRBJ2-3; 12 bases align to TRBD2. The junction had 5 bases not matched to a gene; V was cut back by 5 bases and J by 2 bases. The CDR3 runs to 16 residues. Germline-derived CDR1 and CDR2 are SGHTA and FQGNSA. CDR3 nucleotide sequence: TGTGCCAGCAGCCCTCTAGCGGGGGGGTCCACAGATACGCAGTATTTT. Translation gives CASSPLAGGSTDTQYF.

The CDR3 DNA reads TGTGCCAGCAGTCCCCGACTAGCGGGAGGGCCTCCCCGCTCCTACGAGCAGTACTTC. Protein sequence: CASSPRLAGGPPRSYEQYF. V is TRBV27 and J is TRBJ2-7; 14 bases map to TRBD2. After removal of 5 bases from V and 0 bases from J, the junction contained 12 bases not matched to a gene. The germline V gene has CDR1 MNHEY and CDR2 SMNVEV (reference sequence). The CDR3 has 19 residues.

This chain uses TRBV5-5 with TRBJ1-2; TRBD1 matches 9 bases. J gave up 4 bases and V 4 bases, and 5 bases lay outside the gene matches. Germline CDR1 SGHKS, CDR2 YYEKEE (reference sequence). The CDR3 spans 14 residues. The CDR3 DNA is TGTGCCAGCAGCGGGGACAGGGTGACCTATGGCTACACCTTC. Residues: CASSGDRVTYGYTF.

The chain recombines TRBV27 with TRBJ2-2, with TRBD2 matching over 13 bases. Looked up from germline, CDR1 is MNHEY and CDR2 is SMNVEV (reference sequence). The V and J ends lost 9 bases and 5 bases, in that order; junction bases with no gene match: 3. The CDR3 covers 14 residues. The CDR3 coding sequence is TGTGCCAGTAGGACTAGCGGGAGTACCGGGGAGCTGTTTTTT. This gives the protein CASRTSGSTGELFF.

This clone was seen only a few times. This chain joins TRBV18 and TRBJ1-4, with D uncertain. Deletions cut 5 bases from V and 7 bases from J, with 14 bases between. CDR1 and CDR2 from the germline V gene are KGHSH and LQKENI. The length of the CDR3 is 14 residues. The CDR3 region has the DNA TGTGCCAGCTCATCCGGTAGCGGTGGTGAAAAACTGTTTTTT. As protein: CASSSGSGGEKLFF.

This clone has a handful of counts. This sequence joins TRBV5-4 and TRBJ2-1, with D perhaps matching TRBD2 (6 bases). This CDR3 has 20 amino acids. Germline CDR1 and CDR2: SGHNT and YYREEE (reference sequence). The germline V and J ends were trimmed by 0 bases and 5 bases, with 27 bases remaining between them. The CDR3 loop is CASSLVDLDYLSKLNNEQFF. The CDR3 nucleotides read TGTGCCAGCAGCTTGGTGGACCTGGACTACCTCTCCAAGCTGAACAATGAGCAGTTCTTC.

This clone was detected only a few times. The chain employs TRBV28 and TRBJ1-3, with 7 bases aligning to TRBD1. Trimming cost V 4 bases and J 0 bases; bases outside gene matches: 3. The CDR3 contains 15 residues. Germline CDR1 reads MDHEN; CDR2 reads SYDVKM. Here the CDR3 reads CASSSGTVSGNTIYF. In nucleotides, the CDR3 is TGTGCCAGCAGTTCCGGGACAGTCTCTGGAAACACCATATATTTT.

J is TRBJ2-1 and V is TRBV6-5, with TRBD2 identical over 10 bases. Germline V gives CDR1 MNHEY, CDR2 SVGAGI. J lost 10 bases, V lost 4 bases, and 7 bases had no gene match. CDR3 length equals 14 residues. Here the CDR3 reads CASSWGTSALEQFF. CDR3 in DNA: TGTGCCAGCAGTTGGGGGACTAGCGCCTTGGAGCAGTTCTTC.

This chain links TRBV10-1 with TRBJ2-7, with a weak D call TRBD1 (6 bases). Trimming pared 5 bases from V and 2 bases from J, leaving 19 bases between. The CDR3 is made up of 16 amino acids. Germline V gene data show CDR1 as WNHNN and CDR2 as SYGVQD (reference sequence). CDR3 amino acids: CASSQQARTAPYEQYF. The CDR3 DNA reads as TGCGCCAGCAGTCAACAAGCGAGGACAGCCCCCTACGAGCAGTACTTC.

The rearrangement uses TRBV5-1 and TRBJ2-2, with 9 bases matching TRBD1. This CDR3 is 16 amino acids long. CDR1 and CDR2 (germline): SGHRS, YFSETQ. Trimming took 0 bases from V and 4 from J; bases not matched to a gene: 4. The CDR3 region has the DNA TGCGCCAGCAGCTTGGCCTTACAGGGGGCCACCGGGGAGCTGTTTTTT. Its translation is CASSLALQGATGELFF.

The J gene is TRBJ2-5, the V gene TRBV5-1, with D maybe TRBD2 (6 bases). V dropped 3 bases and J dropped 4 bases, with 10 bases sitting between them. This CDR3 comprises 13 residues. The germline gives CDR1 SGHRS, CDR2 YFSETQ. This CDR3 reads CASSSGLGETQYF. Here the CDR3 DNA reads TGCGCCAGCAGCTCGGGACTGGGAGAGACCCAGTACTTC.

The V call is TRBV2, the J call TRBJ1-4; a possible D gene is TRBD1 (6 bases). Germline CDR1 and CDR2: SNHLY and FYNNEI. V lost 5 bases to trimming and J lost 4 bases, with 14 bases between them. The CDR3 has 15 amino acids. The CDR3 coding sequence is TGTGCCAGCAGTCCCCGGAGGACAGTTAATGAAAAACTGTTTTTT. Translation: CASSPRRTVNEKLFF.

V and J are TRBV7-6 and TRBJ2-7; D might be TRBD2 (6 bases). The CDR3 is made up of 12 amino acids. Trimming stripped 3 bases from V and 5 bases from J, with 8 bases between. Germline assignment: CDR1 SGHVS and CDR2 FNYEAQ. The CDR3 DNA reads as TGTGCCAGCAGCTTGGGGGGTGACGAGCAGTACTTC. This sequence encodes CASSLGGDEQYF.

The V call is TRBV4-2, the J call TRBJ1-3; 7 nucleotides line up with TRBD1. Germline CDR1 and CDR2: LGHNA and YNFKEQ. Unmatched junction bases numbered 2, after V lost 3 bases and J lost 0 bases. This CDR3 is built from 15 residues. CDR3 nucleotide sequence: TGTGCCAGCAGCCAGGACAGGAGCTCTGGAAACACCATATATTTT. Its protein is CASSQDRSSGNTIYF.

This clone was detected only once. CDR3: CASSQTSGIYEQYF. The CDR3 DNA is TGCGCCAGCAGCCAGACTAGCGGGATTTACGAGCAGTACTTC. The V gene is TRBV4-1, the J gene TRBJ2-7, with TRBD2 identical over 11 bases. The J segment lost 4 bases and the V segment lost 3 bases, leaving 2 bases of the junction unmatched. Germline V lookup: CDR1 MGHRA, CDR2 YSYEKL. This CDR3 comprises 14 residues.

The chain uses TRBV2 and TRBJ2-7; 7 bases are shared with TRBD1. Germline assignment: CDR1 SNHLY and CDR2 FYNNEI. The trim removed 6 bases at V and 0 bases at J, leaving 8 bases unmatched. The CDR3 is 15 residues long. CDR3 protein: CASSARQGISYEQYF. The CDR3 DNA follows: TGTGCCAGCAGCGCGAGACAGGGCATCTCCTACGAGCAGTACTTC. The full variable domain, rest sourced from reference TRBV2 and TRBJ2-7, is EPEVTQTPSHQVTQMGQEVILRCVPISNHLYFYWYRQILGQKVEFLVSFYNNEISEKSEIFDDQFSVERPDGSNFTLKIRSTKLEDSAMYFCASSARQGISYEQYFGPGTRLTVT.

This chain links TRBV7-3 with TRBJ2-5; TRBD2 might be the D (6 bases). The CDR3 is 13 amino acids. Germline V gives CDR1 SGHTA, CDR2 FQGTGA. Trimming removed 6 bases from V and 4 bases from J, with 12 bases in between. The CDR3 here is CASSRGEAETQYF. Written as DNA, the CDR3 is TGTGCCAGCAGTCGAGGGGAGGCAGAGACCCAGTACTTC. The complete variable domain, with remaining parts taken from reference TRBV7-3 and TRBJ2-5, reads GAGVSQTPSNKVTEKGKYVELRCDPISGHTALYWYRQSLGQGPEFLIYFQGTGAADDSGLPNDRFFAVRPEGSVSTLKIQRTERGDSAVYLCASSRGEAETQYFGPGTRLLVL.

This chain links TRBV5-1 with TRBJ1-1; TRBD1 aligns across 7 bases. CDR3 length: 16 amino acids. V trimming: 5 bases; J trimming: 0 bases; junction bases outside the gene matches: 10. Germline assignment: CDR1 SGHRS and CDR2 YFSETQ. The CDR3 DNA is TGCGCCAGCAGACGGACTCCGGGACAGTTGAACACTGAAGCTTTCTTT. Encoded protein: CASRRTPGQLNTEAFF.

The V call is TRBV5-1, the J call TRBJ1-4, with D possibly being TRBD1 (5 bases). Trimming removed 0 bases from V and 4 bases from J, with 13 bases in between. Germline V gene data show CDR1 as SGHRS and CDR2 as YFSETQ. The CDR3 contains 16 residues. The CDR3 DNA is TGCGCCAGCAGCTTGGCACGGGGGGAGTTTAATGAAAAACTGTTTTTT. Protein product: CASSLARGEFNEKLFF.

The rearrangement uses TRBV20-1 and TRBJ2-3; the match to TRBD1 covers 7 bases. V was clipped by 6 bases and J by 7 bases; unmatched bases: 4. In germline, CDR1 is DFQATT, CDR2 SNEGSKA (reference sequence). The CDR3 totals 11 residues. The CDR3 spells CSAPGGHTQYF. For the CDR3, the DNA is TGCAGTGCCCCAGGGGGTCATACGCAGTATTTT.